This TCR beta chain was identified in a study of PD-L1 blockade in urothelial cancer. Study summary: Administration of atezolizumab to patients began at some point between 2013 and 2015, at 1,200 mg intravenously every 3 weeks. Samples came from 3 weeks, at the second dose, and 6 weeks into treatment. Blood samples contained a median about 150,000 T cells.

This table comes from immunoSEQ multiplex PCR, and its TCRdb copy is limited to in-frame clones, with some not included. There are some 41,000 clones in the sample; more than 75% occur only once, and 13% to 15% lies in the top ten. This sequence originates from a woman aged 55 to 70 with urothelial cancer. Here the sequenced sample was PBMCs, taken around atezolizumab (anti-PD-L1) treatment.

In DNA form, the CDR3 reads TGTGCCAGCAGCTTCTCGCGGGCCGCTCTGGAGACCCAGTACTTC. It encodes CASSFSRAALETQYF. The chain joins TRBV5-5 to TRBJ2-5; D may be TRBD2 (5 bases). The CDR3 consists of 15 residues. V was shortened by 2 bases and J by 5 bases, with 16 bases between the two germline ends. Germline values: CDR1 SGHKS, CDR2 YYEKEE (reference sequence).